A selection of T cell receptor beta chains follows, all from one sample in a study of T cells in localized non-small cell lung cancer. Repertoires were generated with immunoSEQ multiplex PCR, while TCRdb's copy carries only in-frame clones and drops some. Here the sample spans roughly 1,700 clones, around 23% being singletons. Sequenced here: normal lung tissue next to the tumor, sampled before any cancer treatment. Source of these receptors: a female donor older than 55 with stage II squamous cell lung carcinoma. CDR3s include the opening cysteine and the closing phenylalanine or tryptophan. A D gene is named only where the DNA matches it firmly. Clone size is not always given. Where it is, it says once, few, many or a class for expanded clones.

TRBJ2-3,once,TRBV19,.,CASSRKWGGTDTQYF,TGTGCCAGTAGCCGTAAGTGGGGAGGCACAGATACGCAGTATTTT
TRBJ1-1,few,TRBV30,.,CAWSVGGVFEAFF,TGTGCCTGGAGTGTTGGGGGCGTCTTCGAAGCTTTCTTT
TRBJ2-1,.,TRBV15,.,CATSRDLRRTIHNEQFF,TGTGCCACCAGCAGAGATCTGAGGCGGACGATTCACAATGAGCAGTTCTTC
TRBJ2-3,once,TRBV18,TRBD2,CASSPVSLAGVRSTDTQYF,TGTGCCAGCTCACCAGTCAGTCTAGCGGGAGTTCGAAGCACAGATACGCAGTATTTT
TRBJ2-2,.,TRBV9,TRBD1,CASSSRQGRTGELFF,TGTGCCAGCAGTTCCAGACAGGGGAGGACCGGGGAGCTGTTTTTT
TRBJ1-1,few,TRBV6-8,TRBD1,CAGKRTGNTEAFF,TGTGCCGGTAAACGGACAGGAAACACTGAAGCTTTCTTT
TRBJ2-6,few,TRBV6-8,.,CASRVYSGANVLTF,TGTGCCAGCAGGGTATACTCTGGGGCCAACGTCCTGACTTTC
TRBJ2-3,.,TRBV25-1,.,CASSDRWTDTQYF,TGTGCCAGCAGTGATCGGTGGACAGATACGCAGTATTTT
TRBJ1-1,few,TRBV10-3,.,CAISEMVNTEAFF,TGTGCCATCAGTGAGATGGTGAACACTGAAGCTTTCTTT
TRBJ1-2,.,TRBV6-8,.,CATADRRLADYGYTF,TGTGCCACCGCGGACCGACGACTAGCCGACTATGGCTACACCTTC
TRBJ1-2,medium-sized,TRBV11-3,.,CASSSTTEPGPNYGYTF,TGTGCCAGCAGCTCGACGACGGAGCCGGGACCAAACTATGGCTACACCTTC
TRBJ1-2,medium-sized,TRBV11-3,TRBD1,CASSPSGGASSYGYTF,TGTGCCAGCAGCCCGTCAGGGGGTGCATCATCCTATGGCTACACCTTC
TRBJ1-1,large,TRBV11-3,.,CASSLILIGDTEAFF,TGTGCCAGCAGCTTAATTCTGATCGGGGACACTGAAGCTTTCTTT
TRBJ1-1,.,TRBV5-1,.,CASSFSLIQGNTEAFF,TGCGCCAGCAGCTTCTCATTGATACAGGGGAACACTGAAGCTTTCTTT
TRBJ1-1,.,TRBV7-7,.,CASRTGGQLNTEAFF,TGTGCCAGCAGGACCGGGGGGCAGCTGAACACTGAAGCTTTCTTT
TRBJ2-3,few,TRBV6-8,TRBD2,CASSYLGLALDTQYF,TGTGCCAGCAGTTACTTGGGACTAGCGTTGGATACGCAGTATTTT
TRBJ1-2,few,TRBV30,.,CAWSVEPIYGYTF,TGTGCCTGGAGTGTTGAACCAATCTATGGCTACACCTTC
TRBJ2-5,large,TRBV18,.,CASSPWAEGDQETQYF,TGTGCCAGCTCACCCTGGGCAGAGGGGGACCAAGAGACCCAGTACTTC
TRBJ2-2,.,TRBV9,.,CASRPGLAYYTGELFF,TGTGCCAGCAGACCCGGACTTGCCTACTACACCGGGGAGCTGTTTTTT
TRBJ1-2,few,TRBV5-1,TRBD1,CASSSDPGTAYGYTF,TGCGCCAGCAGCTCCGATCCTGGGACAGCTTATGGCTACACCTTC
TRBJ1-2,medium-sized,TRBV6-8,.,CASRQWISGGYTF,TGTGCCAGCCGCCAATGGATATCGGGTGGCTACACCTTC
TRBJ2-1,.,TRBV25-1,.,CASSKEDLGVREQFF,TGTGCCAGCAGCAAAGAGGACCTAGGGGTACGGGAGCAGTTCTTC